One sample yielded the 4 T cell receptor beta chains listed below, sequenced in a study of blood T cell repertoires in COVID-19. Profiled with immunoSEQ multiplex PCR; TCRdb holds only in-frame clones, not every one. The table records about 160,000 clones, more than 75% of them present only once. The sample was peripheral blood. The receptors derive from a woman in her 70s with COVID-19, enrolled during active disease.

In this sample, this clone turned up once. The V gene is TRBV30, the J gene TRBJ1-2; tentatively, D is TRBD1 (6 bases). CDR1 and CDR2 from the germline V gene are GTSNPN and SVGIG (reference sequence). Trimming removed 2 bases from V and 7 bases from J, with 17 bases in between. The CDR3 sequence is 14 residues long. CDR3 nucleotides: TGTGCCTGGAGTCGAGACAGGAGCGGTGGTGGCTACACCTTC. It codes for CAWSRDRSGGGYTF.

A word on this clone: At one boundary the junction diverges from the germline segment, which might be a read error. V is TRBV9 and J is TRBJ1-2; tentative D call: TRBD1 (6 bases). Germline CDR1 SGDLS, CDR2 YYNGEE. The CDR3 loop spans 14 amino acids. CDR3 region: CASSVEEDRQRAFF. The CDR3, as DNA: TGTGCCAGCAGCGTAGAGGAGGACAGACAAAGGGCTTTCTTC.

The CDR3 DNA follows: TGTGCCAGCAGTCGGGCCGGGACTAGCGGGGGGGAGACCCAGTACTTC. Translating it yields CASSRAGTSGGETQYF. The chain carries TRBV7-2 and TRBJ2-5, with 15 nucleotides matching TRBD2. CDR1 is SGHTA and CDR2 is FQGNSA in the germline V gene. After removal of 6 bases from V and 5 bases from J, the junction contained 7 bases not matched to a gene. The CDR3 consists of 16 residues.

This chain uses TRBV7-2 with TRBJ2-1; TRBD1 is a possible D gene (5 bases). With 2 bases removed from V and 6 bases from J, the gap between germline ends came to 17 bases. CDR1 and CDR2 (germline): SGHTA, FQGNSA. The CDR3 is made up of 16 amino acids. The CDR3 DNA sequence: TGTGCCAGCAGCTTAAATGGCAGGGCCGTTCGCAATGAGCAGTTCTTC. It specifies CASSLNGRAVRNEQFF.